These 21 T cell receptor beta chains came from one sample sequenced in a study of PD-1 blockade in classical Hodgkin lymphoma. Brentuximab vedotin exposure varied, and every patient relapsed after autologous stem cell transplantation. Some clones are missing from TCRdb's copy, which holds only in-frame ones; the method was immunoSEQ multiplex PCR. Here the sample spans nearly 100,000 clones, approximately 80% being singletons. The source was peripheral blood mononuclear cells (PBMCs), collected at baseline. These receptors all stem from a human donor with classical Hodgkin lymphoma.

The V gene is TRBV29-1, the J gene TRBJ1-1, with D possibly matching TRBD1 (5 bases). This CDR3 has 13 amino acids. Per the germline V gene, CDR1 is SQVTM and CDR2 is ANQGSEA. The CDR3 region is CRAGAGGDTEAFF. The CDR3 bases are TGCAGGGCGGGTGCGGGGGGGGACACTGAAGCTTTCTTT.

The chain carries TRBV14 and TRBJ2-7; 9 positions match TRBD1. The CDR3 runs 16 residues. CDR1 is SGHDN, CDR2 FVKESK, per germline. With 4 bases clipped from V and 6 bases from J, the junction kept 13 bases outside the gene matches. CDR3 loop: CASSPSGRTGDSEQYF. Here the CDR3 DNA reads TGTGCCAGCAGCCCCTCCGGGAGGACAGGGGATTCCGAGCAGTACTTC.

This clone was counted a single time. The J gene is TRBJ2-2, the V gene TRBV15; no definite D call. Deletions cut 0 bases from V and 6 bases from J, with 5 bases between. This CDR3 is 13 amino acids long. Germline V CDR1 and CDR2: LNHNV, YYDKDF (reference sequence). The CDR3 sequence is CATSRDLSGELFF. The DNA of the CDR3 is TGTGCCACCAGCAGAGATCTTTCCGGGGAGCTGTTTTTT.

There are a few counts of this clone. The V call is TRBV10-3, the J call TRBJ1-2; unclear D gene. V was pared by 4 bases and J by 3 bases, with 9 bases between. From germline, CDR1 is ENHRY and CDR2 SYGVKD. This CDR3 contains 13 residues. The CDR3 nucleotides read TGTGCCATCAGTGGGGAGGCCGACTATGGCTACACCTTC. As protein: CAISGEADYGYTF.

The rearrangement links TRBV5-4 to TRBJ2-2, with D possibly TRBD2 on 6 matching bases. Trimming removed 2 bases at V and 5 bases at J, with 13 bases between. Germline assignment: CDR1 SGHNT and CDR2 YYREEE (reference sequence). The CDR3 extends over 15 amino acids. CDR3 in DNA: TGTGCCAGCAGCTTCGGGCGGGGCCAGACCGGGGAGCTGTTTTTT. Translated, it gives CASSFGRGQTGELFF. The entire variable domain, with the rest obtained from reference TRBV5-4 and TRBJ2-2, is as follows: ETGVTQSPTHLIKTRGQQVTLRCSSQSGHNTVSWYQQALGQGPQFIFQYYREEENGRGNFPPRFSGLQFPNYSSELNVNALELDDSALYLCASSFGRGQTGELFFGEGSRLTVL.

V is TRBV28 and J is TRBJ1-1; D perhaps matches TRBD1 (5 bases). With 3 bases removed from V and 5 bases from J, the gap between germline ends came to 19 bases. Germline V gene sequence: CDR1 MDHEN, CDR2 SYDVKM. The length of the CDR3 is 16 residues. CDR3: CASSFMGRAGRTEAFF. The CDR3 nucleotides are TGTGCCAGCAGTTTCATGGGCAGGGCAGGTAGGACTGAAGCTTTCTTT.

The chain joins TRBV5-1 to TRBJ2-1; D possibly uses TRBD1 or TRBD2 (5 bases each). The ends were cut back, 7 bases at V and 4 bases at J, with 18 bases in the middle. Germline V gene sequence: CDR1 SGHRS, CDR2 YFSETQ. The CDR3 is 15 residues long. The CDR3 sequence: CASAPYGTRYNEQFF. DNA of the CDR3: TGCGCCAGCGCCCCCTATGGGACCAGGTACAATGAGCAGTTCTTC. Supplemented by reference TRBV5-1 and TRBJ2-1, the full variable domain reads KAGVTQTPRYLIKTRGQQVTLSCSPISGHRSVSWYQQTPGQGLQFLFEYFSETQRNKGNFPGRFSGRQFSNSRSEMNVSTLELGDSALYLCASAPYGTRYNEQFFGPGTRLTVL.

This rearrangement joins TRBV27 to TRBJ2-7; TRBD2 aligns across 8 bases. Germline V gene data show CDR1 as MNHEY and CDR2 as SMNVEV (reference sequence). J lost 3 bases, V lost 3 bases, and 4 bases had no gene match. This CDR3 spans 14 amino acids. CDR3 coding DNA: TGTGCCAGCAGTTTGAGCGGGAGAGGCTACGAGCAGTACTTC. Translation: CASSLSGRGYEQYF.

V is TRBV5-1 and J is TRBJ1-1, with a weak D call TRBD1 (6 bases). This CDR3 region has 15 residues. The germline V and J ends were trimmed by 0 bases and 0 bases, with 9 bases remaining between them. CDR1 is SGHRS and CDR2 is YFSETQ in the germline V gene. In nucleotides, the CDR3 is TGCGCCAGCAGCTTGGTTGGGGGGCTGAACACTGAAGCTTTCTTT. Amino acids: CASSLVGGLNTEAFF.

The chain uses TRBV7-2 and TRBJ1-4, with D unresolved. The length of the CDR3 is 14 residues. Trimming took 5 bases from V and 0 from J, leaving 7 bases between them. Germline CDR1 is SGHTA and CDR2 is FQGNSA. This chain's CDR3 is CASSRSTTNEKLFF. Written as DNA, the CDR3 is TGTGCCAGCAGCCGCTCAACAACTAATGAAAAACTGTTTTTT.

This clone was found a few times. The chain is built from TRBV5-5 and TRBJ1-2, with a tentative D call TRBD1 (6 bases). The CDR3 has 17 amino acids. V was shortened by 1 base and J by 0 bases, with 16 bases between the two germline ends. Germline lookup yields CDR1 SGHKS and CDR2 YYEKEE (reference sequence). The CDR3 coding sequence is TGTGCCAGCAGCTTGCTAAGGACAGCAGACCCTAACTATGGCTACACCTTC. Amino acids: CASSLLRTADPNYGYTF.

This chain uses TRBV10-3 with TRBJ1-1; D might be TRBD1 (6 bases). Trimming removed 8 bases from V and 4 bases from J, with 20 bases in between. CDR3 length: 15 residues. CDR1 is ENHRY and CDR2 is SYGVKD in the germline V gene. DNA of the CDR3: TGTGCCATCTCCGAGGGGGGGGCCGGTTCCACTGAAGCTTTCTTT. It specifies CAISEGGAGSTEAFF.

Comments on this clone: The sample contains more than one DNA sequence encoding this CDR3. CDR3 sequence: CASSLGGLAKTTGELFF. The CDR3 nucleotides read TGTGCCAGCAGCCTCGGAGGACTAGCGAAAACCACCGGGGAGCTGTTTTTT. The chain recombines TRBV11-1 with TRBJ2-2; 9 positions agree with TRBD2. This CDR3 contains 17 residues. Germline V lookup: CDR1 SGHAT, CDR2 FQDESV (reference sequence). V was pared by 5 bases and J by 4 bases, with 11 bases of the junction left unmatched.

DNA for the CDR3: TGTGCCAGCAGTTTGGCCCTAGAGGGCTACACCTTC. Translated, it gives CASSLALEGYTF. The V call is TRBV28, the J call TRBJ1-2; no definite D call. V lost 3 bases to trimming and J lost 8 bases, with 10 bases between them. The CDR3 is 12 residues long. The germline CDR1 and CDR2 sequences are MDHEN and SYDVKM.

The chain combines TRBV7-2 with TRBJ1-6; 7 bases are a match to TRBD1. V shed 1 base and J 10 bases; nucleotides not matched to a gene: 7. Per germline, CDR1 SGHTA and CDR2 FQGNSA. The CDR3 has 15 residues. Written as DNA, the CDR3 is TGTGCCAGCAGCTTAGTCAGGGGGAGAGGCTCACCCCTCCACTTT. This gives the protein CASSLVRGRGSPLHF. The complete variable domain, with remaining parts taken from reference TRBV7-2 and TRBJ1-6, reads GAGVSQSPSNKVTEKGKDVELRCDPISGHTALYWYRQSLGQGLEFLIYFQGNSAPDKSGLPSDRFSAERTGGSVSTLTIQRTQQEDSAVYLCASSLVRGRGSPLHFGNGTRLTVT.

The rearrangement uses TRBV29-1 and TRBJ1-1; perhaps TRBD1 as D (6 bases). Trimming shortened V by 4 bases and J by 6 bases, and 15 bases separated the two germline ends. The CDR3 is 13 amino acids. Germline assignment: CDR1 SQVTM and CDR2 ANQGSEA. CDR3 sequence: CSVVPTGIPEAFF. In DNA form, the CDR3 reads TGCAGCGTTGTCCCTACAGGGATACCTGAAGCTTTCTTT.

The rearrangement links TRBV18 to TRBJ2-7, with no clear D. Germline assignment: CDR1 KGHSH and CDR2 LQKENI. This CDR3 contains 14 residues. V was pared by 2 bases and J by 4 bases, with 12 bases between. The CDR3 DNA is TGTGCCAGCTCACCATCGGGCGGAACATACGAGCAGTACTTC. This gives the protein CASSPSGGTYEQYF.

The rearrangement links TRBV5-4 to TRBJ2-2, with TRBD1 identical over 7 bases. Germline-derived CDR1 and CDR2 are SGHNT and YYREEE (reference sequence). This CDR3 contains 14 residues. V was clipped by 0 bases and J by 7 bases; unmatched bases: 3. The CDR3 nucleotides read TGTGCCAGCAGCTTGGAACAGGGGTTCGGGGAGCTGTTTTTT. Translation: CASSLEQGFGELFF. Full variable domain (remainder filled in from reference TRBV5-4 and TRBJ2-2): ETGVTQSPTHLIKTRGQQVTLRCSSQSGHNTVSWYQQALGQGPQFIFQYYREEENGRGNFPPRFSGLQFPNYSSELNVNALELDDSALYLCASSLEQGFGELFFGEGSRLTVL.

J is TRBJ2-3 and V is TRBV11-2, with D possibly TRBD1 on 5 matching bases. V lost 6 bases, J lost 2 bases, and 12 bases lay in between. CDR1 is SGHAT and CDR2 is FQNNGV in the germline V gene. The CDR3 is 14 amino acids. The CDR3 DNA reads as TGTGCCAGCAGTCGCAGGGCCCCCACAGATACGCAGTATTTT. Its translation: CASSRRAPTDTQYF.

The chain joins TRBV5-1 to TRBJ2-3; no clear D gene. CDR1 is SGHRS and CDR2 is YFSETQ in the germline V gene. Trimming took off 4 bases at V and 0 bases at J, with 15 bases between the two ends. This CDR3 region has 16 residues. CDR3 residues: CASSPRPPSSTDTQYF. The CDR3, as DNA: TGCGCCAGCAGCCCCCGGCCCCCGTCTAGCACAGATACGCAGTATTTT.

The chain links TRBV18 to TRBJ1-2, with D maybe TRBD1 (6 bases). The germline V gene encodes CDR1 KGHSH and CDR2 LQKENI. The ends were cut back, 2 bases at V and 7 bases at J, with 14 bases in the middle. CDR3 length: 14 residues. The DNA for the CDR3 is TGTGCCAGCTCACCAGAGCAGGGGTTGGGTGGCTACACCTTC. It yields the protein CASSPEQGLGGYTF.